The sequence of this T cell receptor (beta chain) was determined in a study of T cell responses to AZD1222 COVID-19 vaccine. At the level of the study: Second-dose schedules of about 4 or about 12 weeks were combined. General study results and limits: Vaccination with two AZD1222 doses was followed by a rise in Spike-specific TCR breadth and depth. Only a handful of AZD1222 recipients tested seropositive at baseline. Regions 160-218 and 743-854 dominated among vaccine-associated CD4 TCRs spanning spike.

The V and J ends lost 2 bases and 10 bases, in that order; junction bases with no gene match: 11. The CDR3 runs to 15 residues. Germline CDR1 MNHNS, CDR2 SASEGT. This clone was counted only a few times. Its antigen is as yet unknown. TCRdb keeps only in-frame clones here, not all; method: immunoSEQ multiplex PCR. Of some 92,000 clones in the sample, approximately 91% are singletons; the top ten hold roughly 7.5%. The gene calls are TRBV6-1 and TRBJ1-1, with TRBD1 matching 9 bases. This TCR was sampled from an adult in good health. Sequenced material: peripheral blood, taken on day 0 of AZD1222 vaccination. CDR3 amino acids: CASSERTGVGVAAFF. As DNA, the CDR3 is TGTGCCAGCAGTGAAAGGACAGGGGTAGGTGTGGCAGCTTTCTTT.